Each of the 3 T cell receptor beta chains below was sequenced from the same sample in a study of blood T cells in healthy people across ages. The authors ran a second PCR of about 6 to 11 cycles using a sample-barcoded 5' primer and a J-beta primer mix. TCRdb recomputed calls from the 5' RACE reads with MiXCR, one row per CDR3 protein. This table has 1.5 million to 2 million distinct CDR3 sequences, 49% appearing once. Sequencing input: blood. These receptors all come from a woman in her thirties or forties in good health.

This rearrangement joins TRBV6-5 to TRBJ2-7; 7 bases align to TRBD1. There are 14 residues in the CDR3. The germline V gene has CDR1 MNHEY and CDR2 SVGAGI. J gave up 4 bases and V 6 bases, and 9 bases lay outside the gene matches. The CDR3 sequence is CASSRGTEGYEQYF. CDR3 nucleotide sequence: TGTGCCAGCAGCCGAGGGACAGAGGGGTACGAGCAGTACTTC.

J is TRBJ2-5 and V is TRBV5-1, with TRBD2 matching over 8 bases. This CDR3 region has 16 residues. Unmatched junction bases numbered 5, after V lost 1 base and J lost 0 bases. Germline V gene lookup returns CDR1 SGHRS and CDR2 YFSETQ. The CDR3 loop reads CASSLRIAGNQETQYF. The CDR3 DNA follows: TGCGCCAGCAGCTTGCGGATAGCGGGGAACCAAGAGACCCAGTACTTC.

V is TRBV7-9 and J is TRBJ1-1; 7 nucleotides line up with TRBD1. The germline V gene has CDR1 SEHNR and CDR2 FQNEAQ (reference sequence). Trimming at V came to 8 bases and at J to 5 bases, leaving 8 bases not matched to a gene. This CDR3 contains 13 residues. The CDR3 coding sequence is TGTGCCAGCTCACCGACAGGGACTACTGAAGCTTTCTTT. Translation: CASSPTGTTEAFF.